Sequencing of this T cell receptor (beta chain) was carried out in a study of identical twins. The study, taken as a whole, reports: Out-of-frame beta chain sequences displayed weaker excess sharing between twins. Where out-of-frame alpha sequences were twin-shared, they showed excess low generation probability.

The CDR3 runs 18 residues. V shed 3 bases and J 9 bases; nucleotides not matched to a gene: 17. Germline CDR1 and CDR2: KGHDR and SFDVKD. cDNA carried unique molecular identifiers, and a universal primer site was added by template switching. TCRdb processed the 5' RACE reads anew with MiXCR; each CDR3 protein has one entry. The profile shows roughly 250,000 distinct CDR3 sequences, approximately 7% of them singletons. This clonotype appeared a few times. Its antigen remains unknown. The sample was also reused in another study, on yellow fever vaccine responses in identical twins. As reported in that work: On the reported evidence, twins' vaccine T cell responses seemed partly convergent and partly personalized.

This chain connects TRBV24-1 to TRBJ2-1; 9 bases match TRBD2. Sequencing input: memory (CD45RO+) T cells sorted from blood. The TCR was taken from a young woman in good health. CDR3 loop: CATSDPPGSGSGEGEQFF. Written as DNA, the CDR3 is TGTGCCACCAGTGATCCCCCTGGTAGCGGGAGTGGAGAGGGTGAGCAGTTCTTC.